This TCR beta chain was observed in a study of spatial heterogeneity in lung cancer. Trimming shortened V by 5 bases and J by 0 bases, and 8 bases separated the two germline ends. CDR3 length equals 14 residues. Germline V gene sequence: CDR1 SEHNR, CDR2 FQNEAQ (reference sequence). One entry per CDR3 protein, called by TCRdb with MiXCR from the 5' RACE reads. The table has 35,000 to 50,000 distinct CDR3 sequences, just over 3% seen once. This clonotype was counted many times. Time point reported: sample taken at primary tumor resection. The sample was normal lung tissue next to the tumor, taken at surgery. This sequence joins TRBV7-9 and TRBJ2-1, with D possibly TRBD2 on 6 matching bases. The origin of this receptor is a male donor with early-stage non-small cell lung cancer. The DNA for the CDR3 is TGTGCCAGCAGCCGGGGGAGCTCCTACAATGAGCAGTTCTTC. Translating it yields CASSRGSSYNEQFF.